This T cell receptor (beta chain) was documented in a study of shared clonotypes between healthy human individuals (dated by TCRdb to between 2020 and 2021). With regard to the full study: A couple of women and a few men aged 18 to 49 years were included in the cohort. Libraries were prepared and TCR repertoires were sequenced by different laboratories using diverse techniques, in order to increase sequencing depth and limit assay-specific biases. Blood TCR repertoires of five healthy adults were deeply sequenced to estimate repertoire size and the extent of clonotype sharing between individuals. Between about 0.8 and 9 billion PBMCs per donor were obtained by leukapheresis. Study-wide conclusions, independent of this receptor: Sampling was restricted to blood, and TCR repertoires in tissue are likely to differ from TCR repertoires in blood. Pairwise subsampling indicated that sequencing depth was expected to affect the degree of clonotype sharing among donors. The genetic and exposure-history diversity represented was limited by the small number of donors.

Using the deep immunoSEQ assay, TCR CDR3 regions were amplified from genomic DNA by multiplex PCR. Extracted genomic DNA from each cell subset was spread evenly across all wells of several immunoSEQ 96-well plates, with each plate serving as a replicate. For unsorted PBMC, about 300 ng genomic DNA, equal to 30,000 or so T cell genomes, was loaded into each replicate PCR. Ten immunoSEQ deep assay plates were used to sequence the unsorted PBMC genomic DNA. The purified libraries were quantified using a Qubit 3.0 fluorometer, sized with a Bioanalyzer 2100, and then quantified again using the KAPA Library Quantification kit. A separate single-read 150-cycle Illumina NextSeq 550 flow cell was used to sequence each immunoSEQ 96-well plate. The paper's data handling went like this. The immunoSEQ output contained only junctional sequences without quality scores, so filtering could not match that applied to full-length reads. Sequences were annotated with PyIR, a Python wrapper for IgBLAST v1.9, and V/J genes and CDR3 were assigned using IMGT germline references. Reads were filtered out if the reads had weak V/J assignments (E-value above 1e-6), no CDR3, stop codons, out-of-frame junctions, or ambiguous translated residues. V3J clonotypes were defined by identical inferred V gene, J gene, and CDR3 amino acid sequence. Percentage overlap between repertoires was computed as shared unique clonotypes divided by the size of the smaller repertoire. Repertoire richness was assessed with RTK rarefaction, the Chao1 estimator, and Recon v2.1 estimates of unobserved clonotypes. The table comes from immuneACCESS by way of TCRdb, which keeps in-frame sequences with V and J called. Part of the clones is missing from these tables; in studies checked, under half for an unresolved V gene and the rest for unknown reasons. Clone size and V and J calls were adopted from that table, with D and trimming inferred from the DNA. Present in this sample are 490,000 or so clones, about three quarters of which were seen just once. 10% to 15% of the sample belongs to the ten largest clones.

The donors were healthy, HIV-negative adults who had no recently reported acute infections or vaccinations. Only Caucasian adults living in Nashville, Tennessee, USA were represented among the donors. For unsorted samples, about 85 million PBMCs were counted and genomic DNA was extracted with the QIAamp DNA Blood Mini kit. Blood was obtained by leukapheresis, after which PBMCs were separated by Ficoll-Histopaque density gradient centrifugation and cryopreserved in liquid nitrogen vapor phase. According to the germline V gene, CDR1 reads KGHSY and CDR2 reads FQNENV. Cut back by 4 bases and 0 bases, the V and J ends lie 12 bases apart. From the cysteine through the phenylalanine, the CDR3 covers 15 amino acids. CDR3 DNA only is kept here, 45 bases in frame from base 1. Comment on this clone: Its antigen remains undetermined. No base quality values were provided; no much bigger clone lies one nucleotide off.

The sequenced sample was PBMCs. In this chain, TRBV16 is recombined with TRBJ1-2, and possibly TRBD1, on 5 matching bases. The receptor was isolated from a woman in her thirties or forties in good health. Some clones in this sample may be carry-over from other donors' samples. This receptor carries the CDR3 CASSPWRGTNYGYTF. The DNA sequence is TGTGCCAGCAGCCCCTGGCGGGGCACTAACTATGGCTACACCTTC.